This TCR beta chain stems from a study of T-cell memory formation after mild COVID-19. Study context: TCR clusters were mostly donor specific.

TCRdb itself ran the 5' RACE reads through MiXCR, one entry per CDR3 protein. The table has about 410,000 distinct CDR3 sequences, more than 15% seen once; the top ten hold roughly 21%. The V end was cut by 4 bases, the J end by 4 bases, with 16 bases between. Per the germline V gene, CDR1 is SGHVS and CDR2 is FQNEAQ. CDR3 size: 15 residues. Many counts were recorded for this clonotype. The sample comprised PBMCs or a T cell subset sorted from them (not recorded which). V gene TRBV7-8 combines with J gene TRBJ2-5; D possibly corresponds to TRBD1 (5 bases). This TCR came from a man aged 18 to 30 who had mild COVID-19 (a few samples of this study predate the infection). Cell type and time point are not known. CDR3 coding DNA: TGTGCCAGCAGCTACCCCAGGGCTCTCCCAGAGACCCAGTACTTC. The encoded protein is CASSYPRALPETQYF. Using reference TRBV7-8 and TRBJ2-5 for the parts outside the CDR3, the full variable domain is GAGVSQSPRYKVAKRGQDVALRCDPISGHVSLFWYQQALGQGPEFLTYFQNEAQLDKSGLPSDRFFAERPEGSVSTLKIQRTQQEDSAVYLCASSYPRALPETQYFGPGTRLLVL.